This T cell receptor (beta chain) comes out of a study of technical replicates of blood from a few donors (dated by TCRdb to 2016 to 2017). About this clone: Its antigen has not been determined. The sample holds no much larger clone one base away, and base qualities are not on file.

Trimming accounts for 3 bases at V and 0 bases at J, while the number of junction bases matched to no gene is 6. As encoded in the germline V gene (reference sequence), CDR1 is WNHNN while CDR2 is SYGVQD. The CDR3, cysteine through phenylalanine, is 17 amino acids long. Only CDR3 DNA is held: 51 bases, read in frame from base 1. The library was obtained by the immunoSEQ multiplex PCR assay. What TCRdb holds here is the immuneACCESS table cut down to in-frame rearrangements. Part of the clones is not present; checked against another copy, under half of the missing clones reflect an unresolved V gene, and the others are unexplained. Here the sample has over 70,000 clones; 95% occur a single time. 0.34% of the sample belongs to the ten largest clones.

The rearranged segments are TRBV10-1 and TRBJ1-3, and TRBD1 aligns with 9 junction nucleotides. Input material: T cells isolated from PBMCs. The clonotype originates from a human donor in good health. The CDR3 region has the sequence CASSEGTGRSSGNTIYF. The nucleotides are TGCGCCAGCAGTGAAGGGACAGGGCGAAGCTCTGGAAACACCATATATTTT.